This TCR beta chain was observed in a study of T-cell reconstitution after alpha-beta-depleted transplantation in children. The junction had 17 bases not matched to a gene; V was cut back by 5 bases and J by 13 bases. Germline V gives CDR1 DFQATT, CDR2 SNEGSKA (reference sequence). The CDR3 totals 15 residues. Molecular barcoding with unique molecular identifiers was used for the TCRbeta library. TCRdb reprocessed the PCR reads via MiXCR and lists one record per CDR3 protein. The table has 500,000 or so distinct CDR3 sequences, 32% seen once; the top ten hold more than 2%. The sequencing used PBMCs from the stem cell graft donor, collected from the stem cell graft. The clonotype was recovered from a human donor who donated a stem cell graft to a child with aplastic anemia. This sequence joins TRBV20-1 and TRBJ1-6, with 7 bases matching TRBD1. As DNA, the CDR3 is TGCAGTGCTCTTGGCCGGGACAGCTTTGTACGGCCCCTCCACTTT. Its protein product is CSALGRDSFVRPLHF.